The rows below give T cell receptor beta chains drawn from one sample of a study of blood T cell repertoires in COVID-19. TCRdb's copy holds only in-frame clones and misses some; the assay was immunoSEQ multiplex PCR. The sample contains over 200,000 clones, around 84% of which appear only once. The source material was peripheral blood. Source of these receptors: a man in his fifties with COVID-19, enrolled during active disease. Both conserved end residues are part of each CDR3. The D gene is left open where the match is weak. Size is omitted from some rows. Given values are once, few, many or a class for expanded clones.

- | TRBJ1-5 | - | TRBV6-5 | TGTGCCAGCAGCCAGGACGGGGATCAGCCCCAGCATTTT | CASSQDGDQPQHF
- | TRBJ2-2 | - | TRBV18 | TGTGCCAGCTCACCGTCCGGGAACACCGGGGAGCTGTTTTTT | CASSPSGNTGELFF
- | TRBJ1-5 | - | TRBV19 | TGTGCCAGTAGTGTGCAGGGATTTAATAGCAATCAGCCCCAGCATTTT | CASSVQGFNSNQPQHF
TRBD1 | TRBJ2-1 | - | TRBV6-5 | TGTGCCAGCAGTAGACAGGGGCTCAATGAGCAGTTCTTC | CASSRQGLNEQFF
TRBD1 | TRBJ2-7 | - | TRBV9 | TGTGCCAGCAGCTCACGGGACAGGGGGTACGAGCAGTACTTC | CASSSRDRGYEQYF
TRBD1 | TRBJ2-7 | - | TRBV2 | TGTGCCACCGGGACAGGGGGGGGCTACGAGCAGTACTTC | CATGTGGGYEQYF
TRBD2 | TRBJ2-3 | - | TRBV19 | TGTGCCACCACGGGGGGGCAACTAGCGGGAGGCACAGATACGCAGTATTTT | CATTGGQLAGGTDTQYF
- | TRBJ1-4 | once | TRBV21-1 | TGTGCCAGCAGCATCCGGGACAGGGGGCCGAGTGCAACTAATGAAAAACTGTTTTTT | CASSIRDRGPSATNEKLFF
- | TRBJ1-1 | - | TRBV12-3/TRBV12-4 | TGTGCCAGCAGTCCCGGTAGCCCTGAAGCTTTCTTT | CASSPGSPEAFF
- | TRBJ2-7 | - | TRBV18 | TGTGCCAGCTCACCTACGCCGGGATCGACCTCCTACGAGCAGTACTTC | CASSPTPGSTSYEQYF
TRBD2 | TRBJ2-5 | - | TRBV5-4 | TGTGCCAGCAGCCCGAACGTAGCGGGGGGGATAGAGACCCAGTACTTC | CASSPNVAGGIETQYF
TRBD2 | TRBJ2-1 | - | TRBV5-1 | TGCGCCAGCAGCCCCCCCGGGACTAGCGGGAGAAATGAGCAGTTCTTC | CASSPPGTSGRNEQFF
TRBD1 | TRBJ1-1 | - | TRBV6-5 | TGTGCCGCCCGGGACAGGAGGAACACTGAAGCTTTCTTT | CAARDRRNTEAFF
- | TRBJ1-3 | - | TRBV30 | TGTGCCTGGAGTTTGGAGAGAAACACCATATATTTT | CAWSLERNTIYF
- | TRBJ2-5 | - | TRBV7-9 | TGTGCCATGGGAGAAGAGACCCAGTACTTC | CAMGEETQYF
- | TRBJ2-7 | - | TRBV9 | TGTGCCAGCAGCGTAGACGGGAGAACCTACGAGCAGTACTTC | CASSVDGRTYEQYF
TRBD2 | TRBJ2-1 | - | TRBV19 | TGTGCCAGTAGTATAGCTGCTAGCGGGAGCTTGGTTGAGCAGTTCTTC | CASSIAASGSLVEQFF
- | TRBJ1-1 | - | TRBV7-8 | TGTGCCAGCAGCTTAGTGCGGCAGACGGGGACTGAAGCTTTCTTT | CASSLVRQTGTEAFF
TRBD1 | TRBJ2-2 | - | TRBV10-3 | TGTGCCACCTGCTCCCAGGGGGCTGACACCGGGGAGCTGTTTTTT | CATCSQGADTGELFF
TRBD2 | TRBJ2-7 | - | TRBV5-1 | TGCGCCAGCAGCTGGCAGGGACTAGAAACGGGGGACGGAGAGCAGTACTTC | CASSWQGLETGDGEQYF
TRBD2 | TRBJ2-7 | - | TRBV30 | TGTGCCTGGAACCACCAAGCGGGAGCCTTCTACGAGCAGTACTTC | CAWNHQAGAFYEQYF
TRBD2 | TRBJ2-3 | - | TRBV6-4 | TGTGCCAGCAGCGCAGGGAGGACTAGCGGGAGTGCAGATACGCAGTATTTT | CASSAGRTSGSADTQYF
- | TRBJ1-2 | - | TRBV3-1/TRBV3-2 | TGTGCCAGCAGCCTAAACTTTGGGGGGGCTGGTGGCTACACCTTC | CASSLNFGGAGGYTF
- | TRBJ2-5 | once | TRBV15 | TGTGCCACCAGCCCCAGGATCAACCAAGAGACCCAGTACTTC | CATSPRINQETQYF
TRBD2 | TRBJ2-1 | - | TRBV3-1/TRBV3-2 | TGTGCTGTGCGCGGGAGTAGCAATGAGCAGTTCTTC | CAVRGSSNEQFF
TRBD1 | TRBJ2-3 | - | TRBV7-8 | TGTGCCAGCAGCCCCCCGGACAGGGGGGTATCAGATACGCAGTATTTT | CASSPPDRGVSDTQYF
- | TRBJ1-1 | - | TRBV15 | TGTGCCACCAGCAACGTGGGCATGAACACTGAAGCTTTCTTT | CATSNVGMNTEAFF
TRBD1 | TRBJ2-7 | once | TRBV5-1 | TGCGCCAGCAGCGACAACAGGGGCGAGCAGTACTTC | CASSDNRGEQYF
TRBD1 | TRBJ1-2 | - | TRBV4-3 | TGCGCCAGCAGCCGAAACAGGGGGCGAGGCTATGGCTACACCTTC | CASSRNRGRGYGYTF
- | TRBJ2-7 | - | TRBV5-1 | TGCGCCAGCAGGTCAACAGGGTCCTCATATACTTACGAGCAGTACTTC | CASRSTGSSYTYEQYF
TRBD1 | TRBJ2-2 | - | TRBV6-5 | TGTGCCAGCAGTTATATGGACAGGGAGAGCACCGGGGAGCTGTTTTTT | CASSYMDRESTGELFF